This T cell receptor (beta chain) was captured in a study of response to subunit inactivated influenza vaccine. TCRdb re-called the RT-PCR reads with MiXCR, one entry per CDR3 protein. Counted here are 150,000 to 200,000 distinct CDR3 sequences, roughly 12% occurring once; the ten biggest clones make up around 28%. V was clipped by 2 bases and J by 6 bases; unmatched bases: 6. The CDR3 is made up of 14 amino acids. Germline loops: CDR1 MGHRA, CDR2 YSYEKL. The data were also submitted as part of a second study, on T cells expressing NK-cell markers. That source reports: TCR beta cDNA was generated via 5'RACE template switching incorporating UMIs. In sorted CD3+CD56+NKG2C+, CD3+CD56+NKG2C- and CD3+CD56-NKG2C+ T cells, TCR beta repertoires were obtained. Researchers report these clonotypes also headed the CD3+CD56-NKG2C+ fraction in a handful of donors.

The input for sequencing was CD8+ T cells sorted from PBMCs, taken 11 to 12 days after vaccination. The chain has TRBV4-1 and TRBJ2-7; 8 nucleotides align to TRBD1. The receptor comes from a man aged 45 to 65 who received an inactivated influenza vaccine. The CDR3 nucleotides are TGCGCCAGCAGCCAAAGGACAGGGCCCCGCGAGCAGTACTTC. This sequence encodes CASSQRTGPREQYF.